The 27 T cell receptor beta chains in this list originate from one sample, sequenced in a study of identifying expanded T cells in peripheral blood. Repertoires were generated with immunoSEQ multiplex PCR, while TCRdb's copy carries only in-frame clones and drops some. The table has approximately 90,000 clones, 70% to 90% seen once; the top ten hold 4% to 5.5%. The specimen was blood. Every receptor here comes from a person aged 18 to 75 in good health.

As concerns this clone: The sample has other DNA sequences that encode this CDR3 too. The V and J genes are TRBV7-9 and TRBJ2-3, with TRBD2 matching 10 bases. Germline loops: CDR1 SEHNR, CDR2 FQNEAQ (reference sequence). The length of the CDR3 is 15 residues. The J segment lost 0 bases and the V segment lost 6 bases, leaving 3 bases of the junction unmatched. CDR3 coding DNA: TGTGCCAGCAGTATACTAGCGGGGAGCACAGATACGCAGTATTTT. Its translation is CASSILAGSTDTQYF.

This sequence joins TRBV6-1 and TRBJ1-1; weak D call: TRBD1 (5 bases). Trimming cost V 1 base and J 6 bases, with 9 bases left between them. There are 13 residues in the CDR3. Germline CDR1 is MNHNS and CDR2 is SASEGT. In nucleotides, the CDR3 is TGTGCCAGCAGTGAAGTTCTACAGGCTGAAGCTTTCTTT. As protein: CASSEVLQAEAFF.

This clone showed up just a few times. Other DNA sequences of this sample code for an identical CDR3. This rearrangement joins TRBV5-4 to TRBJ1-2, with TRBD1 identical over 8 bases. Germline values: CDR1 SGHNT, CDR2 YYREEE (reference sequence). The CDR3 runs 13 residues. J lost 5 bases, V lost 0 bases, and 0 bases had no gene match. The CDR3 DNA reads as TGTGCCAGCAGCTTGGACAGGGGGTATGGCTACACCTTC. Protein product: CASSLDRGYGYTF. The full variable domain, with the rest looked up from reference TRBV5-4 and TRBJ1-2, is ETGVTQSPTHLIKTRGQQVTLRCSSQSGHNTVSWYQQALGQGPQFIFQYYREEENGRGNFPPRFSGLQFPNYSSELNVNALELDDSALYLCASSLDRGYGYTFGSGTRLTVV.

The chain has TRBV5-1 and TRBJ1-5, with D perhaps matching TRBD1 (5 bases). V shed 4 bases and J shed 6 bases, with 17 bases lying between them. CDR3 size: 15 residues. Germline-derived CDR1 and CDR2 are SGHRS and YFSETQ. The CDR3 sequence: CASSAGTDLRQPQHF. The CDR3 nucleotides read TGCGCCAGCAGCGCAGGGACGGACTTACGTCAGCCCCAGCATTTT.

This chain uses TRBV7-8 with TRBJ1-2, with D tentatively TRBD1 (5 bases). This CDR3 has 14 residues. Germline CDR1 is SGHVS and CDR2 is FQNEAQ. Trimming pared 3 bases from V and 5 bases from J, leaving 13 bases between. The CDR3 DNA follows: TGTGCCAGCAGCTTGGGTCGGGGGGATTATGGCTACACCTTC. Protein product: CASSLGRGDYGYTF.

The chain is built from TRBV27 and TRBJ1-1; 7 positions match TRBD1. Germline V gene data show CDR1 as MNHEY and CDR2 as SMNVEV (reference sequence). V lost 6 bases to trimming and J lost 2 bases; unmatched junction nucleotides: 6. The CDR3 sequence is 14 residues long. The CDR3 bases are TGTGCCAGCAGGACAGGGCGTGTTAACACTGAAGCTTTCTTT. Its protein is CASRTGRVNTEAFF.

The chain uses TRBV7-6 and TRBJ2-1; tentatively, D is TRBD2 (6 bases). The CDR3 has 15 residues. CDR1 is SGHVS, CDR2 FNYEAQ, per germline. The V gene lost 4 bases and the J gene lost 1 base, with 11 bases spanning the gap. The CDR3, as DNA: TGTGCCAGCAGCTCGGGGACTTCTTCCTACAATGAGCAGTTCTTC. Residues: CASSSGTSSYNEQFF.

This sequence joins TRBV5-1 and TRBJ1-2; D unclear. This CDR3 contains 13 residues. CDR1 and CDR2 (germline): SGHRS, YFSETQ. V lost 4 bases and J lost 4, with 11 bases in between. The CDR3 spells CASSPGLIYGYTF. The CDR3 DNA sequence: TGCGCCAGCAGCCCTGGACTGATCTATGGCTACACCTTC.

This clone has only one observation. The chain couples TRBV5-1 to TRBJ1-1, with D unresolved. This CDR3 spans 13 amino acids. Germline V gives CDR1 SGHRS, CDR2 YFSETQ. Trimming took off 1 base at V and 2 bases at J, with 6 bases between the two ends. The CDR3 spells CASSLRVNTEAFF. DNA for the CDR3: TGCGCCAGCAGCTTGAGAGTAAACACTGAAGCTTTCTTT.

V and J are TRBV19 and TRBJ1-2; D is unclear. V was pared by 2 bases and J by 0 bases, with 7 bases between. CDR1 is LNHDA, CDR2 SQIVND, per germline (reference sequence). CDR3 length: 14 residues. The CDR3 coding sequence is TGTGCCAGTAGTATACACGGGTCTAACTATGGCTACACCTTC. Protein: CASSIHGSNYGYTF.

V is TRBV6-1 and J is TRBJ1-1, with D possibly TRBD1 on 6 matching bases. Germline V lookup: CDR1 MNHNS, CDR2 SASEGT. Trimming stripped 6 bases from V and 7 bases from J, with 9 bases between. The CDR3 runs 11 residues. The CDR3: CASRQDSEAFF. The CDR3 DNA is TGTGCCAGCAGACAGGACAGTGAAGCTTTCTTT.

The gene calls are TRBV18 and TRBJ1-1; 7 bases align to TRBD1. Trimming removed 3 bases from V and 7 bases from J; junction bases left unmatched: 17. The V gene's germline CDR1 is KGHSH and CDR2 LQKENI. The CDR3 is 17 residues long. In DNA, the CDR3 is TGTGCCAGCTCACCCGAGAACAGGGGCCCCTCCGCGGGTGAAGCTTTCTTT. Its translation is CASSPENRGPSAGEAFF.

This clone was found once. The V call is TRBV13, the J call TRBJ1-1, with D perhaps matching TRBD1 (5 bases). The V gene's germline CDR1 is PRHDT and CDR2 FYEKMQ (reference sequence). V lost 5 bases and J 1 base, leaving 11 bases between the germline ends. There are 14 residues in the CDR3. CDR3 DNA: TGTGCCAGCAGCCGGGGGAGGGGGAACACTGAAGCTTTCTTT. This sequence encodes CASSRGRGNTEAFF.

The rearrangement joins TRBV30 to TRBJ2-1; D remains ambiguous. The ends were cut back, 0 bases at V and 7 bases at J, with 7 bases in the middle. The CDR3 is 12 amino acids. Germline V gives CDR1 GTSNPN, CDR2 SVGIG (reference sequence). The CDR3 region has the DNA TGTGCCTGGAGTGTCTTGGGGAATGAGCAGTTCTTC. Translation: CAWSVLGNEQFF. Full variable domain (missing parts from reference TRBV30 and TRBJ2-1): SQTIHQWPATLVQPVGSPLSLECTVEGTSNPNLYWYRQAAGRGLQLLFYSVGIGQISSEVPQNLSASRPQDRQFILSSKKLLLSDSGFYLCAWSVLGNEQFFGPGTRLTVL.

This clone came up a few times. This chain joins TRBV6-5 and TRBJ1-1, with D unclear. V was shortened by 0 bases and J by 1 base, with 6 bases between the two germline ends. CDR1 is MNHEY, CDR2 SVGAGI, per germline. CDR3 length equals 14 residues. The CDR3 loop is CASSYSPGNTEAFF. The CDR3 DNA is TGTGCCAGCAGTTACTCGCCAGGGAACACTGAAGCTTTCTTT.

V usage is TRBV4-1 and J usage is TRBJ1-5; 9 positions match TRBD1. The junction had 4 bases not matched to a gene; V was cut back by 4 bases and J by 6 bases. The germline V gene has CDR1 MGHRA and CDR2 YSYEKL. The CDR3 is 14 residues long. The CDR3 bases are TGCGCCAGCAGCCCGGACAGGGGTCGTCAGCCCCAGCATTTT. Translation: CASSPDRGRQPQHF.

The chain links TRBV5-5 to TRBJ2-1; D gene ambiguous. CDR1 and CDR2 from the germline V gene are SGHKS and YYEKEE (reference sequence). The CDR3 covers 11 residues. V shed 2 bases and J shed 10 bases, with 7 bases lying between them. CDR3 residues: CASSFMWEQFF. In DNA form, the CDR3 reads TGTGCCAGCAGCTTCATGTGGGAGCAGTTCTTC. Supplemented by reference TRBV5-5 and TRBJ2-1, the full variable domain reads DAGVTQSPTHLIKTRGQQVTLRCSPISGHKSVSWYQQVLGQGPQFIFQYYEKEERGRGNFPDRFSARQFPNYSSELNVNALLLGDSALYLCASSFMWEQFFGPGTRLTVL.

V and J are TRBV7-2 and TRBJ2-1; 8 bases map to TRBD2. Germline values: CDR1 SGHTA, CDR2 FQGNSA. The CDR3 spans 13 residues. The V and J ends lost 5 bases and 10 bases, in that order; junction bases with no gene match: 7. This chain's CDR3 is CASSATGTREQFF. CDR3 bases: TGTGCCAGCAGCGCAACCGGGACTAGGGAGCAGTTCTTC.

The J gene is TRBJ1-3, the V gene TRBV7-9; no clear D. CDR1 and CDR2 (germline): SEHNR, FQNEAQ (reference sequence). The CDR3 totals 13 residues. V lost 1 base, J lost 8 bases, and 9 bases lay in between. The CDR3 DNA reads TGTGCCAGCAGCTTAGTTCCCGGGGACACCATATATTTT. This gives the protein CASSLVPGDTIYF.

The chain couples TRBV2 to TRBJ1-1; possibly TRBD1 for D (6 bases). Trimming shortened V by 8 bases and J by 3 bases, and 22 bases separated the two germline ends. The germline V gene encodes CDR1 SNHLY and CDR2 FYNNEI. The CDR3 extends over 16 amino acids. The chain's CDR3 is CASYPMVGARDTEAFF. The CDR3 region has the DNA TGTGCCAGCTACCCCATGGTGGGGGCAAGGGACACTGAAGCTTTCTTT. Full variable domain (rest looked up from reference TRBV2 and TRBJ1-1): EPEVTQTPSHQVTQMGQEVILRCVPISNHLYFYWYRQILGQKVEFLVSFYNNEISEKSEIFDDQFSVERPDGSNFTLKIRSTKLEDSAMYFCASYPMVGARDTEAFFGQGTRLTVV.

This clone was observed a few times. This chain joins TRBV6-5 and TRBJ1-1; D unresolved. The CDR3 totals 13 residues. From germline, CDR1 is MNHEY and CDR2 SVGAGI. Trimming took 2 bases from V and 10 from J, leaving 14 bases between them. CDR3 coding DNA: TGTGCCAGCAGTTACGACCAAAGATTCGGAGCTTTCTTT. This translates into CASSYDQRFGAFF.

The chain employs TRBV7-2 and TRBJ1-2, with D possibly being TRBD1 (6 bases). The ends were cut back, 1 base at V and 8 bases at J, with 20 bases in the middle. The CDR3 covers 16 residues. Germline CDR1 reads SGHTA; CDR2 reads FQGNSA. This chain's CDR3 is CASSLEGTRSLWGYTF. As DNA, the CDR3 is TGTGCCAGCAGCTTAGAGGGGACAAGGAGTCTATGGGGCTACACCTTC.

V usage is TRBV15 and J usage is TRBJ1-2; D gene ambiguous. CDR3 length equals 13 residues. Trimming stripped 0 bases from V and 6 bases from J, with 8 bases between. Germline V CDR1 and CDR2: LNHNV, YYDKDF (reference sequence). In nucleotides, the CDR3 is TGTGCCACCAGCAGAGATTACGCGGATGGCTACACCTTC. It translates to CATSRDYADGYTF.

The rearrangement joins TRBV2 to TRBJ1-2; the match to TRBD1 covers 9 bases. J was trimmed by 4 bases and V by 2 bases; bases with no gene match: 5. The CDR3 totals 15 residues. Germline V gives CDR1 SNHLY, CDR2 FYNNEI. The CDR3 nucleotides are TGTGCCAGCAGTGAATGGGGGACAGGGCCCTATGGCTACACCTTC. Translating gives CASSEWGTGPYGYTF.

V and J are TRBV4-3 and TRBJ1-3, with D unclear. Germline loops: CDR1 LGHNA, CDR2 YSLEER. The CDR3 sequence is 15 residues long. The V end was cut by 0 bases, the J end by 4 bases, with 10 bases between. Written as DNA, the CDR3 is TGCGCCAGCAGCCAAGACCCCGTTTCAGGAAACACCATATATTTT. As protein: CASSQDPVSGNTIYF.

A few counts support this clone. The V gene is TRBV4-1, the J gene TRBJ1-2, with a weak D call TRBD1 (6 bases). Per germline, CDR1 MGHRA and CDR2 YSYEKL. Trimming removed 0 bases at V and 6 bases at J, with 26 bases between. The CDR3 covers 19 residues. CDR3: CASSQDIGVRRGARDGYTF. For the CDR3, the DNA is TGCGCCAGCAGCCAAGATATAGGAGTCAGGAGGGGGGCCAGGGATGGCTACACCTTC.

CDR3 bases: TGTGCCAGCAGCTTGGCCGGACACCCGAACACTGAAGCTTTCTTT. This gives the protein CASSLAGHPNTEAFF. The chain carries TRBV5-5 and TRBJ1-1; perhaps TRBD1 as D (5 bases). The CDR3 runs to 15 residues. CDR1 is SGHKS and CDR2 is YYEKEE in the germline V gene (reference sequence). The V gene lost 0 bases and the J gene lost 1 base, with 10 bases spanning the gap. Looking up the rest from reference TRBV5-5 and TRBJ1-1 gives the full variable domain: DAGVTQSPTHLIKTRGQQVTLRCSPISGHKSVSWYQQVLGQGPQFIFQYYEKEERGRGNFPDRFSARQFPNYSSELNVNALLLGDSALYLCASSLAGHPNTEAFFGQGTRLTVV.